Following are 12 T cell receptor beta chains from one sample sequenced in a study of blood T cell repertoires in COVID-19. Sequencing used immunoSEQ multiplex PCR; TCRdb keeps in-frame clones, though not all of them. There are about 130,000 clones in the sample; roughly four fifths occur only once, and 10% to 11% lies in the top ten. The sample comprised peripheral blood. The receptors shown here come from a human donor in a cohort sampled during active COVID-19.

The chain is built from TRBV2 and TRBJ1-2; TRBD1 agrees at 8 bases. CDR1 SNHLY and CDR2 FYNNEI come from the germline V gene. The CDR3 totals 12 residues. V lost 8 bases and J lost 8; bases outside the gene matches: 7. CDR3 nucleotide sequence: TGTGCCAGCCGTGGACAGGGATGGGGCTACACCTTC. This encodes CASRGQGWGYTF.

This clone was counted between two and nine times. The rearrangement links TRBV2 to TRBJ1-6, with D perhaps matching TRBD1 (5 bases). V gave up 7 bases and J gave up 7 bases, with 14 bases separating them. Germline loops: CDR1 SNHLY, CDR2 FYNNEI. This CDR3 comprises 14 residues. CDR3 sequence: CASKGMTANSPLHF. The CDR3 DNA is TGTGCCAGCAAAGGGATGACAGCCAATTCACCCCTCCACTTT. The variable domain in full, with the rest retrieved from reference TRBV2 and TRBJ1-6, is EPEVTQTPSHQVTQMGQEVILRCVPISNHLYFYWYRQILGQKVEFLVSFYNNEISEKSEIFDDQFSVERPDGSNFTLKIRSTKLEDSAMYFCASKGMTANSPLHFGNGTRLTVT.

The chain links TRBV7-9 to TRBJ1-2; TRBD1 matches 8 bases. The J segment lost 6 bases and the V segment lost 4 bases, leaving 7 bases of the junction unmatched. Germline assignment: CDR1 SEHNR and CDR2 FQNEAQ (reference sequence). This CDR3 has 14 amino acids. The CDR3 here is CASSSTDRGNGYTF. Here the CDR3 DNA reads TGTGCCAGCAGCTCGACCGACAGGGGTAATGGCTACACCTTC. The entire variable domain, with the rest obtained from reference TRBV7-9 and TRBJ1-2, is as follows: DTGVSQNPRHKITKRGQNVTFRCDPISEHNRLYWYRQTLGQGPEFLTYFQNEAQLEKSRLLSDRFSAERPKGSFSTLEIQRTEQGDSAMYLCASSSTDRGNGYTFGSGTRLTVV.

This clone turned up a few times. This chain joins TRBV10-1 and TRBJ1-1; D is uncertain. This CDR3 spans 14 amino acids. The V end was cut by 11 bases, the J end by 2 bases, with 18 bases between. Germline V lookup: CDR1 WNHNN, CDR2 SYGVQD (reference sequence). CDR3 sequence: CAARRREGNTEAFF. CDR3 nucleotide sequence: TGCGCCGCTCGCCGGAGGGAGGGAAACACTGAAGCTTTCTTT.

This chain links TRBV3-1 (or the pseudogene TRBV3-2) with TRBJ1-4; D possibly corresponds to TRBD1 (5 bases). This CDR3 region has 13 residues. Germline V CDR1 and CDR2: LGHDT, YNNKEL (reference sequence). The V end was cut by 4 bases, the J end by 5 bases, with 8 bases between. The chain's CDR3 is CASSRQRNEKLFF. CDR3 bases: TGTGCCAGCAGCCGACAGAGAAATGAAAAACTGTTTTTT.

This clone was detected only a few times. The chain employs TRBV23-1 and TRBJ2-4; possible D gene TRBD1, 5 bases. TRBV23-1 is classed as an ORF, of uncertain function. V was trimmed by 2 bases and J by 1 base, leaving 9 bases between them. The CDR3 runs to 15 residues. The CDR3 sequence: CASSQTGDAKNIQYF. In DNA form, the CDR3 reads TGCGCCAGCAGTCAAACAGGAGACGCCAAAAACATTCAGTACTTC.

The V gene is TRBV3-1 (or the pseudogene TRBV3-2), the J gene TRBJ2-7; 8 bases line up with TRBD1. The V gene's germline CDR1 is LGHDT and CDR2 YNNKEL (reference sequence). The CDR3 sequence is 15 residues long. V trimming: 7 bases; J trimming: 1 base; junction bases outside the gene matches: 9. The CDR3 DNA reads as TGTGCCAGCACCACAGGGGGTCGGGGATCCTACGAGCAGTACTTC. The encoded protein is CASTTGGRGSYEQYF.

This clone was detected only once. This chain's CDR3 is CASRHGQGPGPLHF. In DNA form, the CDR3 reads TGTGCCAGCAGGCATGGACAGGGACCAGGACCCCTCCACTTT. The V call is TRBV5-5, the J call TRBJ1-6; 8 bases match TRBD1. V gave up 5 bases and J gave up 12 bases; unmatched junction bases: 10. The CDR3 extends over 14 amino acids. Germline V CDR1 and CDR2: SGHKS, YYEKEE (reference sequence).

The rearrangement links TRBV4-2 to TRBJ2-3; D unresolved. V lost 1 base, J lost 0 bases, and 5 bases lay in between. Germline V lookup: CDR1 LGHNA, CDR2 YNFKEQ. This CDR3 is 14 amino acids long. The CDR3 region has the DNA TGTGCCAGCAGCCAAGTGGCAAGCACAGATACGCAGTATTTT. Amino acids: CASSQVASTDTQYF.

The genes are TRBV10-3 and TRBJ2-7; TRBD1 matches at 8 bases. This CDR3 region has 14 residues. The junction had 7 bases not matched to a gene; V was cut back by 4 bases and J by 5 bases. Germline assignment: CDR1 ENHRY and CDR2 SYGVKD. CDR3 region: CAISAGQGPHEQYF. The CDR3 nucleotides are TGTGCCATCAGTGCCGGACAGGGTCCTCACGAGCAGTACTTC.

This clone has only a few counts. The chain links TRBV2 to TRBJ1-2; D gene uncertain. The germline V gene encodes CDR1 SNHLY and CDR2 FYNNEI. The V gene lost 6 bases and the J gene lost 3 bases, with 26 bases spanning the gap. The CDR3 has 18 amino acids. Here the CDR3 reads CASRALARSTGLYYGYTF. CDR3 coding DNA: TGTGCCAGCAGAGCCTTAGCAAGGAGCACGGGTCTGTACTATGGCTACACCTTC.

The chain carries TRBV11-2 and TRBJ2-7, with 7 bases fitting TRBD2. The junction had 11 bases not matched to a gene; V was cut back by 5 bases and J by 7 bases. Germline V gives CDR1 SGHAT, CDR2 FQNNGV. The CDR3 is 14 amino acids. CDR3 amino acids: CASSLKTSFEEQYF. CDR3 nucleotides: TGTGCCAGCAGCCTCAAGACTAGCTTCGAGGAGCAGTACTTC.